The present T cell receptor (beta chain) was sequenced within a study of beta chain features in type 1 diabetes. In the case of this clone: Its antigen is not known.

Since all of the isolated RNA was reverse transcribed, expressed TCRB transcripts were what got sequenced. The table came from immunoSEQ multiplex PCR; TCRdb's copy has only in-frame clones and leaves some out. This sample has roughly 300,000 clones, with roughly 8.8% found just once. Study-wide results and limits: In every one of the four CD4+ subsets, TCRB CDR3s were moderately but significantly shorter in Type 1 diabetes patients.

Sequenced material: central memory CD4+ T cells from blood. The receptor was derived from a man in his thirties or forties with type 1 diabetes.

CDR3: CASSDRSQETQYF. The CDR3 coding sequence is TGTGCCAGCAGCGACAGGAGCCAAGAGACCCAGTACTTC. V usage is TRBV11-2 and J usage is TRBJ2-5, with a tentative D call TRBD1 (6 bases). Germline V CDR1 and CDR2: SGHAT, FQNNGV. Trimming pared 5 bases from V and 1 base from J, leaving 8 bases between. There are 13 residues in the CDR3. The full variable domain, its missing parts supplied by reference TRBV11-2 and TRBJ2-5, is EAGVAQSPRYKIIEKRQSVAFWCNPISGHATLYWYQQILGQGPKLLIQFQNNGVVDDSQLPKDRFSAERLKGVDSTLKIQPAKLEDSAVYLCASSDRSQETQYFGPGTRLLVL.